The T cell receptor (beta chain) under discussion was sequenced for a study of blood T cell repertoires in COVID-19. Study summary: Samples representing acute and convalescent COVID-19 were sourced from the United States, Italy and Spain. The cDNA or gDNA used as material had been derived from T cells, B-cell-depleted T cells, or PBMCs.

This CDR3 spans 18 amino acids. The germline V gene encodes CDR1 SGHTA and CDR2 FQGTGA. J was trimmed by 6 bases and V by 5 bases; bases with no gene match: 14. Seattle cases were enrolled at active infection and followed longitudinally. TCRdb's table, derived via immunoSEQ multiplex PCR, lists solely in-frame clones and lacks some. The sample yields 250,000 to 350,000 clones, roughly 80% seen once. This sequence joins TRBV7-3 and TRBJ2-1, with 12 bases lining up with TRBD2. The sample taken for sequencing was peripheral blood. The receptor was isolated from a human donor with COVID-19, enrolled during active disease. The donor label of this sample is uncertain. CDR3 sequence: CASSPLGRTSGTTNEQFF. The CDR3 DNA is TGTGCCAGCAGCCCACTCGGTCGGACTAGCGGGACGACCAATGAGCAGTTCTTC.